This entry lists 20 T cell receptor beta chains sequenced from one sample in a study of blood T cells in healthy people across ages. Combining a sample-barcoded 5' primer with a J-beta primer mix, a second PCR ran for 7 to 11 cycles. A single record per CDR3 protein comes from TCRdb applying MiXCR to the 5' RACE reads. Of hundreds of thousands of distinct CDR3 sequences in the sample, over 40% were seen once. Sequencing was done on a sample of blood. The receptor source for this set is a woman older than 75 in good health.

This chain links TRBV5-1 with TRBJ2-5; D possibly corresponds to TRBD2 (7 bases). Germline-derived CDR1 and CDR2 are SGHRS and YFSETQ. This CDR3 comprises 16 residues. V lost 4 bases and J 2 bases, leaving 18 bases between the germline ends. The CDR3 DNA is TGCGCCAGCAGCCTAGGGGGGGCAGGCAAACAAGAGACCCAGTACTTC. Amino acid sequence: CASSLGGAGKQETQYF.

A word on this clonotype: One junction end does not reproduce the germline sequence, and a read error may be involved. The chain couples TRBV5-6 to TRBJ1-2, with D maybe TRBD1 (6 bases). CDR1 and CDR2 (germline): SGHDT, YYEEEE. The length of the CDR3 is 12 residues. CDR3 nucleotide sequence: TGTGCCGGCAGCCCGGGACACCTAGGCTACACCTTC. Amino acid sequence: CAGSPGHLGYTF.

This clonotype turned up a few times. The chain is built from TRBV7-2 and TRBJ2-1; unclear D gene. The assigned J gene may be wrong: the sequence end matches TRBJ2-7 better. The CDR3 runs to 14 residues. Germline CDR1 SGHTA, CDR2 FQGNSA. The CDR3 spells CASSLRFIHNEQYF. Written as DNA, the CDR3 is TGTGCCAGCAGCTTAAGGTTTATCCACAATGAGCAGTACTTC.

The V gene is TRBV5-1, the J gene TRBJ1-6; 9 bases map to TRBD1. Germline V gene lookup returns CDR1 SGHRS and CDR2 YFSETQ. This CDR3 region has 14 residues. V was pared by 4 bases and J by 8 bases, with 4 bases of the junction left unmatched. The CDR3 loop reads CASSMGQGDSPLHF. CDR3 DNA sequence: TGCGCCAGCAGCATGGGACAGGGAGATTCACCCCTCCACTTT.

Remarks on this clonotype: A much larger clone sits a single nucleotide away, making a read error possible. The genes are TRBV24-1 and TRBJ2-7; D uncertain. Germline-derived CDR1 and CDR2 are KGHDR and SFDVKD. This CDR3 has 11 amino acids. With 7 bases removed from V and 7 bases from J, the gap between germline ends came to 10 bases. The CDR3 DNA sequence: TGTGCCACCAGGAGTTTCAATGAGCAGTACTTC. This translates into CATRSFNEQYF.

This rearrangement joins TRBV6-4 to TRBJ2-1; D is unresolved. The J call may be wrong; the DNA end is better matched by TRBJ2-7. The CDR3 has 13 amino acids. Germline V gene lookup returns CDR1 MRHNA and CDR2 SNTAGT. CDR3 sequence (DNA): TGTGCCAGCAGTGAAAGCTCCTACAATGAGCAGTACTTC. As protein: CASSESSYNEQYF.

This sequence joins TRBV29-1 and TRBJ2-3; unclear D gene. Germline CDR1 is SQVTM and CDR2 is ANQGSEA. V shed 3 bases and J shed 4 bases, with 8 bases lying between them. The CDR3 covers 12 residues. CDR3: CSVELGPDTQYF. Written as DNA, the CDR3 is TGCAGCGTTGAGCTGGGCCCAGATACGCAGTATTTT.

This clonotype was counted a single time. The chain combines TRBV15 with TRBJ2-1; D possibly corresponds to TRBD1 (5 bases). The germline V and J ends were trimmed by 3 bases and 6 bases, with 18 bases remaining between them. The CDR3 spans 16 residues. Germline V gene sequence: CDR1 LNHNV, CDR2 YYDKDF (reference sequence). The DNA for the CDR3 is TGTGCCACCAGCAGTGGAATGGGGCAGGGCCTCAATGAGCAGTTCTTC. Protein product: CATSSGMGQGLNEQFF.

This clonotype was recorded at least ten times. One end of the junction varies from germline; a read error may be responsible. The chain couples TRBV5-1 to TRBJ2-6; D is uncertain. In germline, CDR1 is SGHRS, CDR2 YFSETQ. This CDR3 contains 15 residues. The CDR3 DNA reads as TGTGCCAGCAGCTTAGTAGTCTCTGGGGCCAACGTCCTGACTTTC. It is translated as CASSLVVSGANVLTF.

This clonotype was detected only a few times. V is TRBV12-3 or TRBV12-4 and J is TRBJ2-5; D not certain. The end of the DNA aligns better with TRBJ2-7, so the J call may be wrong. CDR3 length equals 13 residues. The CDR3 protein is CASSLVLGNEQYF. The CDR3 nucleotides are TGTGCCAGCAGTTTGGTACTGGGCAACGAGCAGTACTTC.

The chain recombines TRBV6-4 with TRBJ2-1; 12 bases map to TRBD2. This CDR3 comprises 15 residues. The trim removed 6 bases at V and 4 bases at J, leaving 4 bases unmatched. The germline V gene encodes CDR1 MRHNA and CDR2 SNTAGT. The DNA for the CDR3 is TGTGCCAGCAGAGGACTAGCGGGATTATACAATGAGCAGTTCTTC. This codes for CASRGLAGLYNEQFF.

About this clonotype: A much larger clone sits a single nucleotide away, making a read error possible. The V and J genes are TRBV11-2 and TRBJ2-5, with D possibly being TRBD2 (5 bases). The V and J ends lost 2 bases and 11 bases respectively, with 21 bases between them. The CDR3 sequence is 15 residues long. The V gene's germline CDR1 is SGHAT and CDR2 FQNNGV. The CDR3 sequence is CASSLTLLDYNEQYF. The CDR3 bases are TGTGCCAGCAGCTTAACACTGCTTGACTACAATGAGCAGTACTTC.

There are many counts of this clonotype. V gene TRBV20-1 combines with J gene TRBJ2-3; D is unclear. Germline values: CDR1 DFQATT, CDR2 SNEGSKA (reference sequence). V gave up 1 base and J gave up 2 bases, with 19 bases separating them. The CDR3 extends over 17 amino acids. The CDR3 nucleotides read TGCAGTGCTAGAGCTGGGCTGGGTGGAGTTCCCACAGATACGCAGTATTTT. Translated: CSARAGLGGVPTDTQYF.

The chain has TRBV10-3 and TRBJ1-1; D gene unclear. V was trimmed by 8 bases and J by 0 bases, leaving 10 bases between them. The germline CDR1 and CDR2 sequences are ENHRY and SYGVKD. CDR3 length equals 13 residues. The DNA for the CDR3 is TGTGCCATCCAAGCGGGTTTGAACACTGAAGCTTTCTTT. Amino acids: CAIQAGLNTEAFF.

V usage is TRBV7-9 and J usage is TRBJ1-6; TRBD1 aligns across 8 bases. Germline CDR1 is SEHNR and CDR2 is FQNEAQ (reference sequence). The CDR3 has 16 residues. The junction had 4 bases not matched to a gene; V was cut back by 2 bases and J by 4 bases. Here the CDR3 reads CASSLRTGRYNSPLHF. The DNA of the CDR3 is TGTGCCAGCAGCTTACGGACAGGGAGATATAATTCACCCCTCCACTTT.

This clonotype turned up a few times. This chain uses TRBV7-2 with TRBJ2-2; D perhaps matches TRBD1 (6 bases). Germline V gene lookup returns CDR1 SGHTA and CDR2 FQGNSA. V lost 0 bases and J 8 bases, leaving 13 bases between the germline ends. This CDR3 has 15 amino acids. CDR3 in DNA: TGTGCCAGCAGCTTAGCCTTACAGGGCTCGGGGGAGCTGTTTTTT. This translates into CASSLALQGSGELFF.

This chain links TRBV29-1 with TRBJ2-3; TRBD2 aligns across 7 bases. Germline loops: CDR1 SQVTM, CDR2 ANQGSEA. The trim removed 0 bases at V and 3 bases at J, leaving 15 bases unmatched. The CDR3 length is 18 residues. Here the CDR3 reads CSVEEPPARGVLTDTQYF. In DNA, the CDR3 is TGCAGCGTTGAAGAGCCCCCCGCCCGGGGGGTACTAACAGATACGCAGTATTTT.

This clonotype was recorded a few times. This chain links TRBV5-1 with TRBJ2-7; tentative D call: TRBD1 (6 bases). CDR1 is SGHRS and CDR2 is YFSETQ in the germline V gene. CDR3 length: 16 amino acids. Trimming shortened V by 0 bases and J by 2 bases, and 15 bases separated the two germline ends. The CDR3 nucleotides are TGCGCCAGCAGCTTGGGGGGGCAGGGTTACCCCTACGAGCAGTACTTC. Amino acids: CASSLGGQGYPYEQYF.

Note on this clonotype: Since a much larger clone is just one base distant, this may be a read error. The V gene is TRBV5-1, the J gene TRBJ2-5; TRBD1 matches at 7 bases. The CDR3 runs to 14 residues. J gave up 11 bases and V 5 bases, and 15 bases lay outside the gene matches. Germline values: CDR1 SGHRS, CDR2 YFSETQ. The CDR3 nucleotides read TGCGCCAGCAGTTTTCCCGGGACAGACAATGAGCAGTACTTC. Translated, it gives CASSFPGTDNEQYF.

This clonotype has a count of ten or more. At one of its ends the junction is not consistent with the germline gene, which may arise from a read error. The V and J genes are TRBV20-1 and TRBJ2-1; unclear D gene. Germline V gives CDR1 DFQATT, CDR2 SNEGSKA (reference sequence). CDR3 size: 14 residues. This CDR3 reads CSVRRRTGYNEQFF. The CDR3 bases are TGCAGTGTTAGAAGGCGGACGGGCTACAATGAGCAGTTCTTC.